One and the same sample provided the 23 T cell receptor beta chains below, sequenced in a study of regulatory T cells in long-lasting Graves disease. Library construction for TCR beta used iRepertoire HTBI primers and Arm-PCR of CDR3 regions. TCRdb reprocessed the multiplex PCR reads with MiXCR, giving one entry per CDR3 protein. Here the sample spans about 520,000 distinct CDR3 sequences, approximately 12% being singletons. Time point in this sample: newly diagnosed GD, antithyroid drugs for less than 3 months. Preparation of the TCR library used RNA extracted from PBMCs. This sample was also put to use in a study of T cells in Graves' hyperthyroidism and ophthalmopathy.

Here the sequenced sample was peripheral blood mononuclear cells (PBMCs), taken at new diagnosis, from a patient treated with antithyroid drugs. The receptor source for this set is a woman in her 30s with Graves disease.

This clonotype was detected a few times. The rearrangement links TRBV3-1 to TRBJ2-7; TRBD1 aligns across 9 bases. Germline CDR1 reads LGHDT; CDR2 reads YNNKEL (reference sequence). The CDR3 loop spans 16 amino acids. V lost 1 base to trimming and J lost 5 bases; unmatched junction nucleotides: 9. The CDR3 bases are TGTGCCAGCAGCCAAGTGAGTGGGACAGGGTACCACGAGCAGTACTTC. Its translation is CASSQVSGTGYHEQYF.

This clonotype was counted ten times or more. The genes are TRBV7-9 and TRBJ1-6; the D gene is possibly TRBD1 (5 bases). The V end lost 4 bases, the J end lost 6 bases, and 10 bases lay between the germline ends. The CDR3 has 14 amino acids. The germline V gene has CDR1 SEHNR and CDR2 FQNEAQ (reference sequence). CDR3 protein: CASSSGDSNSPLHF. CDR3 sequence (DNA): TGTGCCAGCAGCTCCGGTGACAGTAATTCACCCCTCCACTTT.

This clonotype turned up a few times. The V and J genes are TRBV11-2 and TRBJ2-7, with 8 bases matching TRBD2. Germline trimming cut 3 bases from V and 2 bases from J; bases unmatched to any gene: 9. CDR3 size: 16 residues. Per the germline V gene, CDR1 is SGHAT and CDR2 is FQNNGV. The chain's CDR3 is CASSLDGGGVPYEQYF. CDR3 DNA sequence: TGTGCCAGCAGCTTGGACGGGGGGGGCGTACCCTACGAGCAGTACTTC.

Comments on this clonotype: Relative to the germline gene, one junction end is altered; a read error may explain this. The chain combines TRBV2 with TRBJ1-4; D call uncertain. The V gene's germline CDR1 is SNHLY and CDR2 FYNNEI. The CDR3 spans 14 residues. The CDR3 loop is CASSQDPRAGKLFF. CDR3 in DNA: TGCGCCAGCAGCCAAGACCCGCGGGCGGGAAAACTGTTTTTT.

This clonotype was picked up a small number of times. V is TRBV28 and J is TRBJ2-1, with D unresolved. The germline V gene has CDR1 MDHEN and CDR2 SYDVKM. The CDR3 covers 14 residues. V gave up 6 bases and J gave up 7 bases, with 16 bases separating them. For the CDR3, the DNA is TGTGCCAGCAGCTCGGCGCACTCCCTGAATGAGCAGTTCTTC. This gives the protein CASSSAHSLNEQFF.

The chain employs TRBV7-8 and TRBJ2-3; D may be TRBD1 (6 bases). From germline, CDR1 is SGHVS and CDR2 FQNEAQ. CDR3 length: 15 amino acids. The V gene lost 4 bases and the J gene lost 4 bases, with 15 bases spanning the gap. CDR3 sequence: CASSYALQGSDTQYF. The CDR3 nucleotides are TGTGCCAGCAGCTACGCATTACAGGGCTCAGATACGCAGTATTTT.

In this sample, this clonotype turned up a few times. The chain combines TRBV6-4 with TRBJ2-7; D perhaps matches TRBD2 (6 bases). This CDR3 contains 16 residues. Germline CDR1 is MRHNA and CDR2 is SNTAGT. The germline V and J ends were trimmed by 4 bases and 2 bases, with 18 bases remaining between them. The CDR3 spells CASSGGKAFATYEQYF. For the CDR3, the DNA is TGTGCCAGCAGTGGCGGGAAGGCGTTCGCGACCTACGAGCAGTACTTC.

At least ten counts were recorded for this clonotype. This sequence joins TRBV10-3 and TRBJ2-5; the D gene is possibly TRBD1 (6 bases). V lost 2 bases, J lost 7 bases, and 14 bases lay in between. This CDR3 is built from 14 residues. The germline V gene has CDR1 ENHRY and CDR2 SYGVKD. CDR3 DNA: TGTGCCATCAGTGAGGCAGGGGCCGGAGGGACCCAGTACTTC. Translating gives CAISEAGAGGTQYF.

This clonotype was found many times. The chain uses TRBV2 and TRBJ2-7; TRBD1 is a possible D gene (5 bases). Trimming cost V 3 bases and J 5 bases, with 14 bases left between them. CDR1 and CDR2 (germline): SNHLY, FYNNEI. The CDR3 is 14 residues long. In DNA form, the CDR3 reads TGTGCCAGCAGTGAGCAGGGATTTGGGAACGAGCAGTACTTC. Its protein product is CASSEQGFGNEQYF.

The V and J genes are TRBV6-1 and TRBJ2-7; D may be TRBD1 or TRBD2 (5 bases each). This CDR3 has 15 amino acids. Trimming left V 4 bases short and J 3 bases short, with 16 bases between. Germline loops: CDR1 MNHNS, CDR2 SASEGT. CDR3 residues: CASSVGWGTNYEQYF. The CDR3 DNA sequence: TGTGCCAGCAGTGTTGGGTGGGGGACGAACTACGAGCAGTACTTC.

As for this clonotype: The DNA is omitted, as the CDR3 cannot be located on it reliably, and the CDR3 follows TCRdb's listing. The chain links TRBV20-1 to TRBJ2-1; TRBD2, the table's D call, lacks a check against the DNA. CDR1 is DFQATT and CDR2 is SNEGSKA in the germline V gene (reference sequence). The CDR3 contains 24 residues when both ends are counted. The CDR3 protein is CSASKRYDQYFGPGTREGRGEQFF.

This clonotype was recorded many times. The chain links TRBV9 to TRBJ1-3; D is unclear. Germline CDR1 reads SGDLS; CDR2 reads YYNGEE. Trimming took off 0 bases at V and 2 bases at J, with 9 bases between the two ends. The CDR3 contains 15 residues. In nucleotides, the CDR3 is TGTGCCAGCAGCGTAGACGGCGCAACTGGAAACACCATATATTTT. It encodes CASSVDGATGNTIYF.

This clonotype was detected a few times. The chain links TRBV9 to TRBJ2-7; 7 bases match TRBD2. Germline-derived CDR1 and CDR2 are SGDLS and YYNGEE. The CDR3 has 15 residues. The V segment lost 4 bases and the J segment 0 bases; nucleotides outside the gene matches: 7. DNA of the CDR3: TGTGCCAGCAGCCCTGGGGGAGGGTACTCCTACGAGCAGTACTTC. It specifies CASSPGGGYSYEQYF.

In this sample, this clonotype turned up many times. V and J are TRBV29-1 and TRBJ1-2; D might be TRBD1 (6 bases). The CDR3 loop spans 13 amino acids. Germline CDR1 reads SQVTM; CDR2 reads ANQGSEA. V was cut by 3 bases and J by 4 bases, with 12 bases left in between. The CDR3 sequence is CSVESGQPYGYTF. The DNA for the CDR3 is TGCAGCGTTGAGAGCGGACAGCCCTATGGCTACACCTTC. The variable domain in full, completed from reference TRBV29-1 and TRBJ1-2, reads SAVISQKPSRDICQRGTSLTIQCQVDSQVTMMFWYRQQPGQSLTLIATANQGSEATYESGFVIDKFPISRPNLTFSTLTVSNMSPEDSSIYLCSVESGQPYGYTFGSGTRLTVV.

This clonotype was seen ten or more times. DNA of the CDR3: TGCGCCAGCAGCCATATTCCGGGACAGGGGACCTACGAGCAGTACTTC. Its protein is CASSHIPGQGTYEQYF. The chain uses TRBV4-1 and TRBJ2-7; 10 bases line up with TRBD1. Germline V gives CDR1 MGHRA, CDR2 YSYEKL. The junction had 7 bases not matched to a gene; V was cut back by 3 bases and J by 2 bases. The CDR3 totals 16 residues.

This clonotype was observed at least ten times. The V and J genes are TRBV29-1 and TRBJ2-5, with TRBD1 identical over 9 bases. The germline CDR1 and CDR2 sequences are SQVTM and ANQGSEA. Trimming took 3 bases from V and 9 from J; bases not matched to a gene: 11. The CDR3 is 14 residues long. The CDR3 loop reads CSVDGRTGALSQYF. CDR3 nucleotide sequence: TGCAGCGTTGATGGCCGGACAGGGGCCCTATCCCAGTACTTC.

At least ten counts were recorded for this clonotype. DNA for the CDR3: TGTGCCAGCAGTGGGACAGGGGATCACTCACCCCTCCACTTT. Protein sequence: CASSGTGDHSPLHF. The V call is TRBV2, the J call TRBJ1-6; 9 bases align to TRBD1. The CDR3 has 14 amino acids. Germline V gives CDR1 SNHLY, CDR2 FYNNEI. V lost 4 bases and J lost 10; bases outside the gene matches: 5.

This clonotype has only a few counts. V gene TRBV29-1 combines with J gene TRBJ1-1; D gene unclear. Germline assignment: CDR1 SQVTM and CDR2 ANQGSEA. The CDR3 extends over 12 amino acids. With 7 bases removed from V and 2 bases from J, the gap between germline ends came to 11 bases. The CDR3: CSAHLLNTEAFF. CDR3 nucleotide sequence: TGCAGCGCCCATCTGTTAAACACTGAAGCTTTCTTT.

This clonotype was observed many times. The chain recombines TRBV10-3 with TRBJ2-5; TRBD1 agrees at 8 bases. This CDR3 comprises 14 residues. The germline V gene has CDR1 ENHRY and CDR2 SYGVKD. V shed 6 bases, J shed 5 bases, and the junction held 8 bases outside the gene matches. CDR3 DNA sequence: TGTGCCATCAGGGACGACAGGGGCGAGGAGACCCAGTACTTC. It codes for CAIRDDRGEETQYF.

Concerning this clonotype itself: One junction end disagrees with the germline gene, perhaps due to a read error. This chain links TRBV19 with TRBJ2-1; 7 bases agree with TRBD2. This CDR3 contains 15 residues. From germline, CDR1 is LNHDA and CDR2 SQIVND (reference sequence). As DNA, the CDR3 is TGTGCCAGTAGTATAGACCGGGACTACTACGATGAGCAGTTCTTC. It encodes CASSIDRDYYDEQFF. Variable domain in full (rest from reference TRBV19 and TRBJ2-1): DGGITQSPKYLFRKEGQNVTLSCEQNLNHDAMYWYRQDPGQGLRLIYYSQIVNDFQKGDIAEGYSVSREKKESFPLTVTSAQKNPTAFYLCASSIDRDYYDEQFFGPGTRLTVL.

This clonotype has ten or more counts. This rearrangement joins TRBV27 to TRBJ2-2; the match to TRBD2 covers 11 bases. The CDR3 runs 15 residues. The V and J ends lost 7 bases and 6 bases, in that order; junction bases with no gene match: 7. Germline assignment: CDR1 MNHEY and CDR2 SMNVEV (reference sequence). CDR3 nucleotide sequence: TGTGCCAGCAAGTTCGGGACTAGCGGTCCCGGGGAGCTGTTTTTT. Translated, it gives CASKFGTSGPGELFF.

Ten or more counts support this clonotype. The rearrangement uses TRBV28 and TRBJ2-1, with 8 bases that match TRBD2. Germline V gene sequence: CDR1 MDHEN, CDR2 SYDVKM. This CDR3 is 15 amino acids long. V lost 7 bases and J lost 7; bases outside the gene matches: 12. CDR3 region: CASTGQRERNNEQFF. The CDR3 DNA sequence: TGTGCCAGCACCGGCCAGCGGGAGCGTAATAATGAGCAGTTCTTC.

The chain couples TRBV30 to TRBJ1-5; 12 bases fit TRBD1. The CDR3 sequence is 19 residues long. J lost 1 base, V lost 2 bases, and 12 bases had no gene match. Per germline, CDR1 GTSNPN and CDR2 SVGIG (reference sequence). This CDR3 reads CAWSPRDRGRVYSNQPQHF. The CDR3 DNA follows: TGTGCCTGGAGTCCTCGGGACAGGGGGCGCGTATACAGCAATCAGCCCCAGCATTTT.